The entry below gives a single T cell receptor beta chain sequence along with its context. The antigen remains unidentified. Sequenced by immunoSEQ multiplex PCR; TCRdb stores in-frame clones only, minus some. The repertoire holds some 90,000 clones, with 92% as singletons. Germline V gives CDR1 SGHDT, CDR2 YYEEEE. The CDR3 extends over 15 amino acids. The ends were cut back, 0 bases at V and 2 bases at J, with 9 bases in the middle. These data are taken from a study of graft-versus-host responses after intestinal transplantation. Study in general: Transplant recipients had multivisceral, liver-intestinal, or isolated intestinal grafts. The study's findings and limits: Present in recipient marrow, GvH clones included some that appeared first in ileum or blood.

The sequencing here drew on unstimulated CD8+ T cells sorted from spleen or lymph node cells, taken before transplant. The receptor was isolated from a human donor who was the organ donor for an intestinal transplant. The rearrangement joins TRBV5-6 to TRBJ1-5; D is ambiguous. As DNA, the CDR3 is TGTGCCAGCAGCTTGGCGCAGGCCGGCAATCAGCCCCAGCATTTT. It encodes CASSLAQAGNQPQHF.